The 26 T cell receptor beta chains given below trace back to one sample, sequenced in a study of neurological immune-mediated disorders. Each CDR3 protein gets one entry after TCRdb re-called the 5' RACE reads with MiXCR. The table shows approximately 50,000 distinct CDR3 sequences, with under 13% occurring only once. The specimen was PBMCs. These receptors all stem from a man in his 70s with HTLV-1-associated myelopathy (HAM/TSP).

This clonotype was seen ten or more times. V usage is TRBV20-1 and J usage is TRBJ2-1; D might be TRBD2 (6 bases). Trimming pared 4 bases from V and 4 bases from J, leaving 8 bases between. The germline gives CDR1 DFQATT, CDR2 SNEGSKA (reference sequence). The CDR3 is 12 amino acids. The CDR3: CSATGTYNEQFF. The CDR3 nucleotides read TGCAGTGCTACCGGGACTTACAATGAGCAGTTCTTC.

In this sample, this clonotype turned up many times. The chain employs TRBV20-1 and TRBJ2-2; D is ambiguous. The CDR3 totals 14 residues. CDR1 and CDR2 from the germline V gene are DFQATT and SNEGSKA (reference sequence). The V end was cut by 5 bases, the J end by 2 bases, with 12 bases between. CDR3 in DNA: TGCAGTGCTCTAAGGACGGTTAACACCGGGGAGCTGTTTTTT. Residues: CSALRTVNTGELFF.

This clonotype was counted at least ten times. The V and J genes are TRBV6-5 and TRBJ1-1, with a tentative D call TRBD1 (5 bases). The germline gives CDR1 MNHEY, CDR2 SVGAGI. Deletions cut 7 bases from V and 1 base from J, with 10 bases between. This CDR3 has 13 amino acids. CDR3 protein: CASKGPGNTEAFF. Here the CDR3 DNA reads TGTGCCAGCAAGGGGCCCGGGAACACTGAAGCTTTCTTT.

Ten or more counts support this clonotype. The rearrangement joins TRBV6-2 or TRBV6-3 to TRBJ2-1; D is uncertain. V was shortened by 2 bases and J by 4 bases, with 6 bases between the two germline ends. The V gene's germline CDR1 is MNHEY and CDR2 SVGEGT. The length of the CDR3 is 13 residues. The CDR3 nucleotides read TGTGCCAGCAGTTACAGCCTTTACAATGAGCAGTTCTTC. Amino acid sequence: CASSYSLYNEQFF.

The table lists this clonotype with many counts. The chain employs TRBV6-2 or TRBV6-3 and TRBJ2-3; D call uncertain. The V end was cut by 6 bases, the J end by 5 bases, with 6 bases between. This CDR3 comprises 11 residues. Germline V CDR1 and CDR2: MNHEY, SVGEGT. The CDR3: CASSNLDTQYF. CDR3 nucleotides: TGTGCCAGCAGCAACCTAGATACGCAGTATTTT.

This clonotype was seen repeatedly, ten times or more. CDR3 residues: CASSFFVLSGQGKNYEQYF. Here the CDR3 DNA reads TGTGCCAGCAGTTTTTTTGTTTTATCGGGACAGGGGAAAAACTACGAGCAGTACTTC. The chain carries TRBV12-3 or TRBV12-4 and TRBJ2-7; 10 positions agree with TRBD1. The CDR3 totals 19 residues. The trim removed 3 bases at V and 3 bases at J, leaving 17 bases unmatched.

In regard to this clonotype: A read error is possible here, since a much larger clone lies one base away. The V call is TRBV5-1, the J call TRBJ2-7; D unresolved. Trimming left V 0 bases short and J 2 bases short, with 12 bases between. From germline, CDR1 is SGHRS and CDR2 YFSETQ. The CDR3 runs to 15 residues. Here the CDR3 DNA reads TGCGCCAGCAGCTTGGTTGTGAGCGAGACCTACGAGCAGTACTTC. This translates into CASSLVVSETYEQYF.

This clonotype occurred many times. The chain couples TRBV12-3 or TRBV12-4 to TRBJ1-3, with 9 positions matching TRBD1. This CDR3 has 15 amino acids. V shed 6 bases and J 11 bases; nucleotides not matched to a gene: 14. CDR3 residues: CASSRGGTGRSSIYF. The CDR3 nucleotides are TGTGCCAGCAGCCGTGGCGGGACAGGGAGATCTTCCATATATTTT.

At least ten counts were recorded for this clonotype. The rearrangement links TRBV20-1 to TRBJ1-5; D possibly corresponds to TRBD1 (6 bases). CDR1 DFQATT and CDR2 SNEGSKA come from the germline V gene (reference sequence). The length of the CDR3 is 14 residues. The germline V and J ends were trimmed by 5 bases and 1 base, with 12 bases remaining between them. The CDR3, as DNA: TGCAGTGCTTGGGGGGCGAAGAGCAATCAGCCCCAGCATTTT. This gives the protein CSAWGAKSNQPQHF.

This chain uses TRBV12-5 with TRBJ2-1; D gene uncertain. V lost 3 bases and J 4 bases, leaving 13 bases between the germline ends. Germline V CDR1 and CDR2: LGHNT, FRNRAP. There are 15 residues in the CDR3. The CDR3 is CASGFSTPRYNEQFF. The DNA of the CDR3 is TGTGCTAGTGGTTTTAGTACTCCTAGGTACAATGAGCAGTTCTTC.

This clonotype appeared many times. J is TRBJ2-1 and V is TRBV29-1; 7 bases are a match to TRBD1. J gave up 7 bases and V 8 bases, and 14 bases lay outside the gene matches. The CDR3 extends over 14 amino acids. Germline values: CDR1 SQVTM, CDR2 ANQGSEA. The CDR3 region has the DNA TGCAGCTCCACGGCCACAGGGGCGCCGAATGAGCAGTTCTTC. It is translated as CSSTATGAPNEQFF.

At least ten counts were recorded for this clonotype. The chain's CDR3 is CASSFSTVNTEAFF. CDR3 sequence (DNA): TGTGCCAGCAGCTTTTCGACGGTTAACACTGAAGCTTTCTTT. The rearrangement links TRBV7-2 to TRBJ1-1; D gene uncertain. Germline CDR1 SGHTA, CDR2 FQGNSA. This CDR3 has 14 amino acids. V lost 3 bases and J 2 bases, leaving 10 bases between the germline ends. Looking up the rest from reference TRBV7-2 and TRBJ1-1 gives the full variable domain: GAGVSQSPSNKVTEKGKDVELRCDPISGHTALYWYRQSLGQGLEFLIYFQGNSAPDKSGLPSDRFSAERTGGSVSTLTIQRTQQEDSAVYLCASSFSTVNTEAFFGQGTRLTVV.

This clonotype was observed many times. This rearrangement joins TRBV10-2 to TRBJ2-3; D not resolved. The CDR3 spans 14 residues. Deletions cut 3 bases from V and 0 bases from J, with 7 bases between. Germline V gene lookup returns CDR1 WSHSY and CDR2 SAAADI. The CDR3 nucleotides are TGCGCCAGCAGTGACCGGAAAAGCACAGATACGCAGTATTTT. Translated: CASSDRKSTDTQYF.

This clonotype was seen ten or more times. The V gene is TRBV5-8, the J gene TRBJ2-3; TRBD1 matches at 8 bases. Germline assignment: CDR1 SGHTS and CDR2 YDEGEE. Trimming took 3 bases from V and 0 from J; bases not matched to a gene: 3. The CDR3 is 15 residues long. CDR3 in DNA: TGTGCCAGCAGCTGGACAGGGTCTAGCACAGATACGCAGTATTTT. Protein product: CASSWTGSSTDTQYF. Based on the CDR3 plus reference TRBV5-8 and TRBJ2-3, the full variable domain is EAGVTQSPTHLIKTRGQQATLRCSPISGHTSVYWYQQALGLGLQFLLWYDEGEERNRGNFPPRFSGRQFPNYSSELNVNALELEDSALYLCASSWTGSSTDTQYFGPGTRLTVL.

This clonotype has at least ten counts. The chain is built from TRBV24-1 and TRBJ2-7; 8 bases are shared with TRBD1. Germline V lookup: CDR1 KGHDR, CDR2 SFDVKD. This CDR3 is built from 14 residues. After removal of 4 bases from V and 7 bases from J, the junction contained 8 bases not matched to a gene. The CDR3 here is CATSERGRTGEQYF. In DNA, the CDR3 is TGTGCCACCAGTGAACGTGGGAGGACAGGGGAGCAGTACTTC.

This clonotype is labeled as medium-sized. The J gene is TRBJ1-4, the V gene TRBV12-3 or TRBV12-4; no definite D call. The CDR3 contains 13 residues. Trimming took off 3 bases at V and 5 bases at J, with 7 bases between the two ends. The CDR3 DNA reads TGTGCCAGCAGTTTTGCCCTGAATGAAAAACTGTTTTTT. This encodes CASSFALNEKLFF.

This clonotype was recorded many times. J is TRBJ2-2 and V is TRBV7-6; 8 nucleotides match TRBD2. This CDR3 comprises 17 residues. V shed 6 bases and J 5 bases; nucleotides not matched to a gene: 14. CDR1 is SGHVS, CDR2 FNYEAQ, per germline. CDR3 loop: CASSRTPGLGPTGELFF. CDR3 DNA: TGTGCCAGCAGTCGGACACCGGGACTAGGACCTACCGGGGAGCTGTTTTTT.

This clonotype has a count of ten or more. This chain uses TRBV5-6 with TRBJ2-7, with a possible D match to TRBD1 (6 bases). This CDR3 has 14 residues. CDR1 and CDR2 from the germline V gene are SGHDT and YYEEEE. The V end was cut by 0 bases, the J end by 7 bases, with 14 bases between. The CDR3 loop reads CASSLGQGSWEQYF. The CDR3 DNA reads TGTGCCAGCAGCTTGGGGCAGGGGTCATGGGAGCAGTACTTC.

This clonotype was seen at least ten times. This chain connects TRBV5-1 to TRBJ2-7; D is undetermined. V lost 4 bases, J lost 4 bases, and 12 bases lay in between. The CDR3 length is 13 residues. Germline V CDR1 and CDR2: SGHRS, YFSETQ. The DNA for the CDR3 is TGCGCCAGCAGCCGTGAGCGCCTTTACGAGCAGTACTTC. It codes for CASSRERLYEQYF.

Comments on this clonotype: A much larger clone is a single base away; this may be a read error. The rearrangement uses TRBV7-9 and TRBJ2-7; the match to TRBD1 covers 7 bases. Trimming cost V 1 base and J 6 bases; bases outside gene matches: 3. Germline loops: CDR1 SEHNR, CDR2 FQNEAQ (reference sequence). The CDR3 contains 13 residues. In DNA form, the CDR3 reads TGTGCCAGCAGCTTAGGGGGACAGACCGAGCAGTACTTC. This gives the protein CASSLGGQTEQYF.

This clonotype has a count of ten or more. The chain combines TRBV5-1 with TRBJ1-1, with 11 bases lining up with TRBD1. Germline CDR1 is SGHRS and CDR2 is YFSETQ. V lost 2 bases and J lost 11; bases outside the gene matches: 11. This CDR3 is built from 15 residues. The CDR3 coding sequence is TGCGCCAGCAGCTTTACCGGGACAGGGGGTTCGAGGGCTTTCTTT. It translates to CASSFTGTGGSRAFF.

The chain is built from TRBV28 and TRBJ2-7; TRBD2 is a possible D gene (6 bases). The V and J ends lost 4 bases and 3 bases respectively, with 25 bases between them. CDR3 length: 18 residues. Germline values: CDR1 MDHEN, CDR2 SYDVKM. CDR3 loop: CASSSRLGTGLTHYEQYF. Written as DNA, the CDR3 is TGTGCCAGCAGTTCCCGTTTAGGTACGGGACTCACCCACTACGAGCAGTACTTC.

Many counts were recorded for this clonotype. The gene calls are TRBV5-1 and TRBJ1-2; 9 bases are a match to TRBD1. This CDR3 has 15 residues. Trimming at V came to 2 bases and at J to 8 bases, leaving 10 bases not matched to a gene. Germline loops: CDR1 SGHRS, CDR2 YFSETQ. As DNA, the CDR3 is TGCGCCAGCAGCTTCACAGGGGGCCGAAATGGAGGCTACACCTTC. It yields the protein CASSFTGGRNGGYTF. Full variable domain (rest looked up from reference TRBV5-1 and TRBJ1-2): KAGVTQTPRYLIKTRGQQVTLSCSPISGHRSVSWYQQTPGQGLQFLFEYFSETQRNKGNFPGRFSGRQFSNSRSEMNVSTLELGDSALYLCASSFTGGRNGGYTFGSGTRLTVV.

This clonotype came up many times. The gene calls are TRBV29-1 and TRBJ2-5; D tentatively fits TRBD1 or TRBD2 (7 bases each). The CDR3 has 13 residues. Germline V gene sequence: CDR1 SQVTM, CDR2 ANQGSEA. V dropped 5 bases and J dropped 4 bases, with 14 bases sitting between them. CDR3 residues: CSVQGGGRETQYF. The CDR3 coding sequence is TGCAGCGTTCAGGGGGGGGGTCGAGAGACCCAGTACTTC.

This clonotype was counted many times. The chain recombines TRBV6-5 with TRBJ2-1, with 9 bases identical to TRBD1. Trimming took 6 bases from V and 3 from J; bases not matched to a gene: 9. The V gene's germline CDR1 is MNHEY and CDR2 SVGAGI. The CDR3 has 16 amino acids. CDR3 sequence reads: CASSPYRGQIYNEQFF. CDR3 nucleotides: TGTGCCAGCAGCCCCTACAGGGGGCAAATCTACAATGAGCAGTTCTTC.

A word on this clonotype: Just one base apart from a much larger clone, this may be a read error. This rearrangement joins TRBV28 to TRBJ1-6; 7 nucleotides agree with TRBD1. Germline V gene sequence: CDR1 MDHEN, CDR2 SYDVKM. V lost 9 bases to trimming and J lost 8 bases; unmatched junction nucleotides: 10. This CDR3 has 14 residues. CDR3 protein: CASNAETGYSPLHF. The CDR3 DNA reads as TGTGCCAGTAACGCCGAGACAGGGTATTCACCCCTCCACTTT.